This T cell receptor beta chain was obtained from a study of cytomegalovirus exposure and HLA in healthy donors. For the study at large: It was reported in a later analysis that the same platform had been used for the 90 to 150 validation repertoires as for the roughly 670 first-cohort repertoires. General observations from the study: It was reported that the classifier diagnosed cytomegalovirus status with high specificity and sensitivity in both the original and validation cohorts.

This CDR3 spans 15 amino acids. Germline lookup yields CDR1 MNHNY and CDR2 SVGAGI (reference sequence). Clones were read by immunoSEQ multiplex PCR, and TCRdb kept only the in-frame ones, dropping some. This table has about 73,000 clones, around 94% appearing once. Comment on this clone: Its target is unknown.

Sequenced sample: PBMCs. The origin of this receptor is a woman under 30 in good health and CMV-seropositive. The chain is built from TRBV6-6 and TRBJ2-5; no clear D. The end of the DNA is better explained by TRBJ2-7, so the J call may be wrong. This chain's CDR3 is CASSRLSVASYEQYF. The CDR3 DNA sequence: TGTGCCAGCAGTAGACTTAGTGTTGCCTCCTACGAGCAGTACTTC.